This T cell receptor (beta chain) is from a study of T cell responses to AZD1222 COVID-19 vaccine. Study results and limitations: Increases in Spike-specific TCR breadth and depth were seen after two AZD1222 doses. There were mostly white British donors and more females than males, and clonal diversity was possibly underestimated.

CDR3 size: 14 residues. Deletions cut 2 bases from V and 2 bases from J, with 5 bases between. The V gene's germline CDR1 is SGHDT and CDR2 YYEEEE. With regard to this clone: As yet, its antigen is unknown.

Using immunoSEQ multiplex PCR, the repertoire was profiled, and TCRdb retains in-frame clones only, with some absent. The table shows about 150,000 clones, with 90% occurring only once. The sequence derives from an adult who received the AZD1222 COVID-19 vaccine. This specimen consisted of peripheral blood, obtained 28 days after the second AZD1222 dose. V usage is TRBV5-6 and J usage is TRBJ2-6; D gene ambiguous. The CDR3 DNA reads as TGTGCCAGCAGCTTACAAACTGGGGCCAACGTCCTGACTTTC. It translates to CASSLQTGANVLTF.